This T cell receptor beta chain comes out of a study of radiotherapy plus CTLA-4 blockade in lung cancer. Study-wide background: An objective response was seen in about 17% of patients, and disease control in 31%. Study-wide findings and caveats: The study found tumor-derived TCR clones expanded in blood after radiotherapy plus ipilimumab.

Points on this clone: The antigen is not known.

The germline CDR1 and CDR2 sequences are SGDLS and YYNGEE. This CDR3 comprises 16 residues. Some clones are missing from TCRdb's copy, which holds only in-frame ones; the method was immunoSEQ multiplex PCR. The sample has 30,000 to 40,000 clones, around 85% seen once. The clonotype originates from a human donor with non-small cell lung cancer who had stable disease on radiotherapy plus ipilimumab. The V and J genes are TRBV9 and TRBJ2-5, with 9 bases identical to TRBD1. The DNA end lines up better with TRBJ2-7; the J call may be wrong. The sequencing here drew on peripheral blood, taken from a patient treated with radiotherapy plus ipilimumab. CDR3 in amino acids: CASSVGPPGQGSEQYF. The CDR3 nucleotides are TGTGCCAGCAGCGTAGGACCCCCGGGACAGGGTAGCGAGCAGTACTTC.